Described below is a single T cell receptor beta chain sequence and its context. This record comes from a study of blood T cell repertoires in COVID-19. Across the whole study: Researchers got acute and convalescent COVID-19 samples from the United States, Italy and Spain.

In the original analysis: How many nucleated cells were present was estimated from reference gene primer amplification. Profiled with immunoSEQ multiplex PCR; TCRdb holds only in-frame clones, not every one. D and trimming come from the DNA, and the V and J calls and clone size come from that table. The table includes 200,000 to 250,000 clones, about 78% detected once. The TCR comes from a woman between 65 and 79 years old with acute or convalescent COVID-19. Sequencing used peripheral blood.

Here the CDR3 reads CASSELAGAGDTQYF. The DNA for the CDR3 is TGTGCCAGCAGTGAACTGGCGGGAGCTGGAGATACGCAGTATTTT. V gene TRBV2 combines with J gene TRBJ2-3; TRBD2 matches 7 bases. Trimming removed 2 bases from V and 5 bases from J; junction bases left unmatched: 7. The CDR3 consists of 15 residues. Germline assignment: CDR1 SNHLY and CDR2 FYNNEI.